A single sample gave rise to the 25 T cell receptor beta chains below, sequenced in a study of blood T cells in healthy people across ages. Together with a sample-barcoded 5' primer, a J-beta primer mix was included in a second PCR lasting about 7 to 11 cycles. A single record per CDR3 protein comes from TCRdb applying MiXCR to the 5' RACE reads. The sample consists of 1.5 million to 2 million distinct CDR3 sequences, 25% to 30% of them appearing once. The material sequenced was blood. These receptor sequences come from a woman aged 25 to 39 in good health.

This clonotype was found a few times. V is TRBV9 and J is TRBJ2-1, with 7 bases identical to TRBD1. The CDR3 has 12 amino acids. From germline, CDR1 is SGDLS and CDR2 YYNGEE. Trimming removed 4 bases from V and 10 bases from J; junction bases left unmatched: 5. For the CDR3, the DNA is TGTGCCAGCAGCACTCAGGACAGGGAGCAGTTCTTC. It encodes CASSTQDREQFF.

V usage is TRBV7-2 and J usage is TRBJ2-5; D possibly uses TRBD1 or TRBD2 (6 bases each). Trimming stripped 5 bases from V and 2 bases from J, with 15 bases between. Germline assignment: CDR1 SGHTA and CDR2 FQGNSA. CDR3 length equals 15 residues. The CDR3 reads CASSHLGGSQETQYF. CDR3 DNA sequence: TGTGCCAGCAGCCACCTGGGGGGCAGTCAAGAGACCCAGTACTTC.

This clonotype was detected ten times or more. The chain joins TRBV7-2 to TRBJ2-3; D remains ambiguous. CDR3 size: 13 residues. V lost 2 bases, J lost 4 bases, and 7 bases lay in between. The V gene's germline CDR1 is SGHTA and CDR2 FQGNSA. The CDR3 loop reads CASSLLSPDTQYF. Written as DNA, the CDR3 is TGTGCCAGCAGCTTATTGAGCCCAGATACGCAGTATTTT.

Worth noting for this clonotype: A much larger clone lies a single base off, so this may be a read error. The chain has TRBV7-9 and TRBJ2-1; D gene unclear. CDR1 SEHNR and CDR2 FQNEAQ come from the germline V gene (reference sequence). This CDR3 contains 13 residues. Between the trimmed V and J ends, which lost 4 bases and 13 bases, there was a span of 17 bases. CDR3 sequence (DNA): TGTGCCAGCAGCTCGACCCCCCAAGAGACCCAGTTCTTC. It is translated as CASSSTPQETQFF. Looking up the rest from reference TRBV7-9 and TRBJ2-1 gives the full variable domain: DTGVSQNPRHKITKRGQNVTFRCDPISEHNRLYWYRQTLGQGPEFLTYFQNEAQLEKSRLLSDRFSAERPKGSFSTLEIQRTEQGDSAMYLCASSSTPQETQFFGPGTRLTVL.

The chain has TRBV7-2 and TRBJ2-7, with 7 bases lining up with TRBD1. V lost 3 bases to trimming and J lost 0 bases; unmatched junction nucleotides: 5. The length of the CDR3 is 15 residues. CDR1 is SGHTA and CDR2 is FQGNSA in the germline V gene. The CDR3 protein is CASSLGQTTSYEQYF. CDR3 nucleotides: TGTGCCAGCAGCTTGGGACAGACTACCTCCTACGAGCAGTACTTC.

To note about this clonotype: One end of the junction does not line up with germline, which may come from a read error. The chain joins TRBV9 to TRBJ1-4, with no clear D. Germline V CDR1 and CDR2: SGDLS, YYNGEE. This CDR3 is built from 15 residues. The CDR3: CASSVNWDPNEKRFF. CDR3 in DNA: TGTGCCAGCAGCGTAAATTGGGATCCTAATGAAAAACGGTTTTTT.

This clonotype was observed at least ten times. V is TRBV7-2 and J is TRBJ2-1; 9 positions agree with TRBD1. The germline V gene has CDR1 SGHTA and CDR2 FQGNSA. V dropped 5 bases and J dropped 7; count of bases not matched to a gene: 9. The CDR3 has 15 residues. In nucleotides, the CDR3 is TGTGCCAGCAGCGTAACCGGGACAGGGAATAATGAGCAGTTCTTC. The encoded protein is CASSVTGTGNNEQFF.

This clonotype was detected only a few times. The chain couples TRBV6-6 to TRBJ2-5; D may match TRBD1 or TRBD2 (6 bases each). Germline assignment: CDR1 MNHNY and CDR2 SVGAGI (reference sequence). Trimming pared 6 bases from V and 4 bases from J, leaving 15 bases between. This CDR3 comprises 14 residues. The CDR3 DNA sequence: TGTGCCAGCAGGGCTAGGGGGGTAGGAGAGACCCAGTACTTC. As protein: CASRARGVGETQYF.

The V gene is TRBV10-3, the J gene TRBJ1-1; possible D gene TRBD1, 6 bases. CDR3 length: 15 amino acids. Germline loops: CDR1 ENHRY, CDR2 SYGVKD. The V gene lost 3 bases and the J gene lost 1 base, with 12 bases spanning the gap. This CDR3 is CAISDQGRTNTEAFF. The CDR3 coding sequence is TGTGCCATCAGTGATCAGGGGAGGACGAACACTGAAGCTTTCTTT.

As to this clonotype: Possible read error: a much larger clone is one base away. This rearrangement joins TRBV7-2 to TRBJ2-3; no clear D. Germline CDR1 is SGHTA and CDR2 is FQGNSA. The V and J ends lost 0 bases and 5 bases respectively, with 9 bases between them. The CDR3 loop spans 14 amino acids. CDR3 sequence: CASSLALYIDTQYF. Here the CDR3 DNA reads TGTGCCAGCAGCTTAGCTCTCTACATAGATACGCAGTATTTT.

The rearrangement uses TRBV15 and TRBJ1-5, with no clear D. This CDR3 contains 15 residues. V was cut by 8 bases and J by 0 bases, with 14 bases left in between. In germline, CDR1 is LNHNV, CDR2 YYDKDF (reference sequence). The CDR3 protein is CATGADPRSNQPQHF. As DNA, the CDR3 is TGTGCCACCGGTGCAGATCCTCGTAGCAATCAGCCCCAGCATTTT.

The genes are TRBV27 and TRBJ2-3; D possibly corresponds to TRBD1 (5 bases). In germline, CDR1 is MNHEY, CDR2 SMNVEV (reference sequence). The CDR3 consists of 15 residues. Trimming removed 6 bases at V and 0 bases at J, with 13 bases between. The CDR3 coding sequence is TGTGCCAGCAGCGAGACAGCCCCCAGCACAGATACGCAGTATTTT. It translates to CASSETAPSTDTQYF.

Only one count was recorded for this clonotype. The chain employs TRBV20-1 and TRBJ2-2, with D hard to call. The CDR3 has 13 residues. V dropped 0 bases and J dropped 5 bases, with 7 bases sitting between them. Germline assignment: CDR1 DFQATT and CDR2 SNEGSKA (reference sequence). CDR3 sequence reads: CSARERITGELFF. In DNA form, the CDR3 reads TGCAGTGCTAGAGAAAGGATTACCGGGGAGCTGTTTTTT.

The chain combines TRBV30 with TRBJ2-1; TRBD2 matches at 8 bases. This CDR3 comprises 15 residues. Germline V gene lookup returns CDR1 GTSNPN and CDR2 SVGIG (reference sequence). J lost 7 bases, V lost 3 bases, and 11 bases had no gene match. This CDR3 reads CAWSVGLAGGNEQFF. The CDR3 bases are TGTGCCTGGAGCGTGGGGCTAGCGGGTGGTAATGAGCAGTTCTTC.

This clonotype was counted a few times. The CDR3 nucleotides read TGCGCCAGCAGCTGGGGACAGCCCCAGCATTTT. As protein: CASSWGQPQHF. V is TRBV5-1 and J is TRBJ1-5; D unresolved. Germline assignment: CDR1 SGHRS and CDR2 YFSETQ. The CDR3 covers 11 residues. V was clipped by 3 bases and J by 7 bases, with 5 bases between them.

The genes are TRBV10-2 and TRBJ1-4; tentative D call: TRBD1 (6 bases). The CDR3 covers 16 residues. Germline CDR1 reads WSHSY; CDR2 reads SAAADI. V dropped 1 base and J dropped 0 bases, with 9 bases sitting between them. The CDR3 DNA reads TGCGCCAGCAGTGAGTTTTACAGGGCAACTAATGAAAAACTGTTTTTT. Translating gives CASSEFYRATNEKLFF.

The chain joins TRBV20-1 to TRBJ1-1; D is perhaps TRBD1 (6 bases). Germline V gives CDR1 DFQATT, CDR2 SNEGSKA (reference sequence). Trimming removed 0 bases at V and 6 bases at J, with 17 bases between. The length of the CDR3 is 15 residues. The DNA of the CDR3 is TGCAGTGCTAGAGATTTAGACGGACAGCTGCCTGAAGCTTTCTTT. Translation: CSARDLDGQLPEAFF.

The chain combines TRBV5-1 with TRBJ1-1, with D perhaps matching TRBD1 (6 bases). Per the germline V gene, CDR1 is SGHRS and CDR2 is YFSETQ. With 4 bases removed from V and 7 bases from J, the gap between germline ends came to 17 bases. The CDR3 covers 14 residues. CDR3 DNA: TGCGCCAGCAGCCCCCTGACAGGAGCTTTTGAAGCTTTCTTT. This codes for CASSPLTGAFEAFF.

This clonotype was seen many times. The chain joins TRBV28 to TRBJ2-7, with D perhaps TRBD2 (7 bases). With 7 bases removed from V and 5 bases from J, the gap between germline ends came to 12 bases. Germline V gene sequence: CDR1 MDHEN, CDR2 SYDVKM. The length of the CDR3 is 12 residues. The CDR3 DNA is TGTGCCAGCACCCTAGGGGGGGACGAGCAGTACTTC. The encoded protein is CASTLGGDEQYF.

V usage is TRBV21-1 and J usage is TRBJ2-6; no check of the table's D call, TRBD1, against the DNA was made. TRBV21-1 counts as a pseudogene. The CDR3 consists of 20 residues. The CDR3 spells CASSCRPGQPTSSGADVLTF. CDR3 nucleotide sequence: TGTGCCAGCAGCTGCCGACCCGGACAGCCAACGAGCTCTGGGGCCGACGTCCTGACTTTC.

This clonotype was found many times. J is TRBJ2-2 and V is TRBV25-1; perhaps TRBD2 as D (6 bases). Trimming removed 0 bases from V and 4 bases from J, with 12 bases in between. This CDR3 comprises 16 residues. The germline V gene has CDR1 MGHDK and CDR2 SYGVNS. Here the CDR3 reads CASSEYGGFRTGELFF. The CDR3 DNA reads as TGTGCCAGCAGTGAATACGGGGGATTCCGCACCGGGGAGCTGTTTTTT. Full variable domain (missing parts from reference TRBV25-1 and TRBJ2-2): EADIYQTPRYLVIGTGKKITLECSQTMGHDKMYWYQQDPGMELHLIHYSYGVNSTEKGDLSSESTVSRIRTEHFPLTLESARPSHTSQYLCASSEYGGFRTGELFFGEGSRLTVL.

This clonotype has ten or more counts. The chain uses TRBV12-3 or TRBV12-4 and TRBJ2-6; 7 nucleotides align to TRBD1. The CDR3 consists of 15 residues. The ends lost 5 bases at V and 3 bases at J; junction bases unmatched: 4. The CDR3, as DNA: TGTGCCAGCAGTCCAGGGGGAGATGGGGCCAACGTCCTGACTTTC. Protein: CASSPGGDGANVLTF.

This clonotype was recorded many times. The chain employs TRBV9 and TRBJ1-1; D call uncertain. In germline, CDR1 is SGDLS, CDR2 YYNGEE. The CDR3 spans 15 residues. Deletions cut 4 bases from V and 2 bases from J, with 15 bases between. CDR3 sequence reads: CASSPIAGKNTEAFF. For the CDR3, the DNA is TGTGCCAGCAGCCCTATTGCCGGGAAAAACACTGAAGCTTTCTTT.

There are a few counts of this clonotype. This chain links TRBV12-3 or TRBV12-4 with TRBJ1-6; D gene unclear. The CDR3 contains 16 residues. The V and J ends lost 5 bases and 5 bases respectively, with 16 bases between them. CDR3 residues: CASSPFRGGNNSPLHF. The CDR3 coding sequence is TGTGCCAGCAGTCCCTTTCGGGGAGGGAATAATTCACCCCTCCACTTT.

This chain uses TRBV12-3 or TRBV12-4 with TRBJ1-5; D might be TRBD1 (5 bases). The CDR3 length is 15 residues. V was trimmed by 7 bases and J by 5 bases, leaving 18 bases between them. The CDR3 protein is CASTEGSGTDQPQHF. DNA for the CDR3: TGTGCCAGCACCGAAGGGTCAGGGACGGATCAGCCCCAGCATTTT.